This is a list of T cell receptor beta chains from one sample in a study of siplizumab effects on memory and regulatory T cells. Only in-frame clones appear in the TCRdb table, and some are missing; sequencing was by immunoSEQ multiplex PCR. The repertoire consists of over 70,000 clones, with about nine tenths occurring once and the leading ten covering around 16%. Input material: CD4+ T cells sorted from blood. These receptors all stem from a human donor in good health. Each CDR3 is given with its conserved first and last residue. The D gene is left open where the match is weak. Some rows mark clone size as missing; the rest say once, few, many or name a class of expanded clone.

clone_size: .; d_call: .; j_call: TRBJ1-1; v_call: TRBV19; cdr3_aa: CASSMDRIEGAFF; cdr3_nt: TGTGCCAGTAGTATGGACCGGATAGAGGGAGCTTTCTTT
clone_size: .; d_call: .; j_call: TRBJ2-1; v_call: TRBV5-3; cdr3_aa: CARSLGGMADEQFF; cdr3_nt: TGTGCCAGAAGCTTGGGCGGGATGGCCGATGAGCAGTTCTTC
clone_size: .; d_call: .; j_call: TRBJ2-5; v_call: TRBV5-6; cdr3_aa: CASSGGGFQETQYF; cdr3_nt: TGTGCCAGCAGCGGAGGGGGGTTCCAAGAGACCCAGTACTTC
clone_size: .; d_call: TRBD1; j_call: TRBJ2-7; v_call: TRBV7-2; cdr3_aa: CASNIRQGVSYEQYF; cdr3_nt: TGTGCCAGCAACATTAGACAGGGGGTTTCCTACGAGCAGTACTTC
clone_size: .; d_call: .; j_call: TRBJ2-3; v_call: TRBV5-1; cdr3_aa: CASSLVAGTDTQYF; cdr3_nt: TGCGCCAGCAGCTTGGTCGCGGGAACAGATACGCAGTATTTT
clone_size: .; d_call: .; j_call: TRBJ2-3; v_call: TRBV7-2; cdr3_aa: CASSLGSGSTDTQYF; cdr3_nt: TGTGCCAGCAGCTTAGGGAGCGGGAGCACAGATACGCAGTATTTT
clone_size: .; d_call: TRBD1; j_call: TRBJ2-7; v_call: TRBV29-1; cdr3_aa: CSVEPGQGGNEQYF; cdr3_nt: TGCAGCGTTGAGCCGGGACAGGGTGGTAACGAGCAGTACTTC
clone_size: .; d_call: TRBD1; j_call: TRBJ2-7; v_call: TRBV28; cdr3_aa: CASSLGGQVYEQYF; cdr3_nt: TGTGCCAGCAGTTTAGGGGGACAGGTTTACGAGCAGTACTTC
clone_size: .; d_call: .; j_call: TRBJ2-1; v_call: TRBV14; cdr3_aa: CASSPFVGGEQFF; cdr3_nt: TGTGCCAGCAGCCCTTTTGTCGGAGGGGAGCAGTTCTTC
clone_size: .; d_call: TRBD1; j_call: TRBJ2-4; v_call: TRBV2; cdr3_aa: CASSGQTGGVAKNIQYF; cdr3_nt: TGTGCCAGCAGTGGACAAACAGGGGGCGTCGCCAAAAACATTCAGTACTTC
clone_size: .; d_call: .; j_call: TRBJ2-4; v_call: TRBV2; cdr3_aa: CASSGHSLGKNIQYF; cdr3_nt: TGTGCCAGCAGCGGTCACAGTCTTGGCAAAAACATTCAGTACTTC
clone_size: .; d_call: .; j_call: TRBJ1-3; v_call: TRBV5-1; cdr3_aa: CASSIGPPRVTGNTIYF; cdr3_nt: TGCGCCAGCAGCATCGGTCCGCCCAGGGTGACTGGAAACACCATATATTTT
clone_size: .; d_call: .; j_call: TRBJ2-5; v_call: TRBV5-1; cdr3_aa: CASALGNRETQYF; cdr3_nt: TGCGCCTCCGCTTTAGGAAACCGAGAGACCCAGTACTTC
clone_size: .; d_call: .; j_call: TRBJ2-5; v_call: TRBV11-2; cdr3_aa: CASSLYFSTGIPETQYF; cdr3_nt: TGTGCCAGCAGCTTATATTTCTCGACGGGGATCCCAGAGACCCAGTACTTC
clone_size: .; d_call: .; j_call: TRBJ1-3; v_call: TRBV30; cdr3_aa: CAWSVLPQASGNTIYF; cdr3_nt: TGTGCCTGGAGTGTTCTGCCACAGGCCTCTGGAAACACCATATATTTT
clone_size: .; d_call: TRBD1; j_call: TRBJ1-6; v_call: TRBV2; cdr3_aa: CASRTGHNSPLHF; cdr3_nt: TGTGCCAGTAGGACAGGGCATAATTCACCCCTCCACTTT
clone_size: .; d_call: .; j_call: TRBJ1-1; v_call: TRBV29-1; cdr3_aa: CSVIDPAGTEAFF; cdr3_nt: TGCAGCGTGATTGACCCCGCCGGGACCGAAGCTTTCTTT
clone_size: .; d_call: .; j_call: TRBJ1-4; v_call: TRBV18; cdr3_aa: CATSLSGKEKLFF; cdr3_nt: TGTGCCACCTCACTCTCTGGGAAGGAAAAACTGTTTTTT
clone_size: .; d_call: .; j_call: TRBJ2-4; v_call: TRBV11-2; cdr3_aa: CASSLGERGIQYF; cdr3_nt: TGTGCCAGCAGCTTAGGAGAGAGGGGCATTCAGTACTTC
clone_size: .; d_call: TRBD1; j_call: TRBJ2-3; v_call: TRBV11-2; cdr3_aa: CASRGLRGRVGRQYF; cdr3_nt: TGTGCCAGTAGGGGCTTAAGGGGGCGAGTAGGTAGGCAGTATTTT
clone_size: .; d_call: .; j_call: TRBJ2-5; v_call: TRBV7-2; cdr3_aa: CASSLSRGQETQYF; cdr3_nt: TGTGCCAGCAGCTTATCTAGGGGCCAAGAGACCCAGTACTTC
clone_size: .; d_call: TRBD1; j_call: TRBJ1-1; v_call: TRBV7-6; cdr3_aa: CASSSDRDTEAFF; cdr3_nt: TGTGCCAGCAGCTCGGACAGGGATACTGAAGCTTTCTTT
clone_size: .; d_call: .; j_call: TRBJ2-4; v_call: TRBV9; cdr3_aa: CASSVGETKNIQYF; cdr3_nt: TGTGCCAGCAGCGTTGGAGAAACCAAAAACATTCAGTACTTC
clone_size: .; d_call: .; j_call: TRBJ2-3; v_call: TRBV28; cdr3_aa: CASSLGGGRMATQYF; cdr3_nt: TGTGCCAGCAGCCTAGGGGGGGGCAGAATGGCTACGCAGTATTTT
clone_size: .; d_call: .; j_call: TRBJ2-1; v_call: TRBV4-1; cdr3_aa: CASSQGVFDSYNEQFF; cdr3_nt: TGCGCCAGCAGCCAAGGGGTGTTTGACTCCTACAATGAGCAGTTCTTC
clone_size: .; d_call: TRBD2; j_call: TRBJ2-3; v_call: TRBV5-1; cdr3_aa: CASSLVLAGGVDTQYF; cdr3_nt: TGCGCCAGCAGCTTGGTGTTGGCGGGAGGAGTGGATACGCAGTATTTT
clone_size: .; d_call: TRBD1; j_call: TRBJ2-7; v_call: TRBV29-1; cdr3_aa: CSAGDRLGSEQYF; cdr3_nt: TGCAGCGCTGGGGACAGGCTGGGTAGCGAGCAGTACTTC
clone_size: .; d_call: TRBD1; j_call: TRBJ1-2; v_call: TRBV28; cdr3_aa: CASSRQGHNYGYTF; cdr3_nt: TGTGCCAGCAGTCGACAGGGACATAACTATGGCTACACCTTC
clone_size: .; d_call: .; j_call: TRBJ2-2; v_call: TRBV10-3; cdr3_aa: CAISSTGELFF; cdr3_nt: TGTGCCATCAGCAGCACCGGGGAGCTGTTTTTT
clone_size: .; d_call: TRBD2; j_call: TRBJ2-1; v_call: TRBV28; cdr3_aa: CASIWGGSYNEQFF; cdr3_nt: TGTGCCAGCATCTGGGGGGGCTCCTACAATGAGCAGTTCTTC
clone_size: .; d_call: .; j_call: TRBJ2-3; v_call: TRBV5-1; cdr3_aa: CASSVGLSTDTQYF; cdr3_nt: TGCGCCAGCAGCGTGGGACTTAGCACAGATACGCAGTATTTT
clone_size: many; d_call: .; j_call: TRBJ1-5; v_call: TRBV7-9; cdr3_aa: CASSSQGRNQPQHF; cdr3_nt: TGTGCCAGCAGCTCTCAGGGGCGCAATCAGCCCCAGCATTTT
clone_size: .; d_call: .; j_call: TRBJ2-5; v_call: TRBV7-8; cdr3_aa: CASIRVGTILMGETQYF; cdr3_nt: TGTGCCAGCATAAGAGTCGGGACAATTCTTATGGGAGAGACCCAGTACTTC
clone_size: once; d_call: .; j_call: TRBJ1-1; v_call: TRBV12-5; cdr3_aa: CASGLNNRPRKEAFF; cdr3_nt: TGTGCTAGTGGTTTGAATAACAGACCAAGGAAGGAAGCTTTCTTT
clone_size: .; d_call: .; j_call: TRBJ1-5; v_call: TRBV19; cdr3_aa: CASSKTGYQPQHF; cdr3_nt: TGTGCCAGTAGTAAGACAGGATACCAGCCCCAGCATTTT
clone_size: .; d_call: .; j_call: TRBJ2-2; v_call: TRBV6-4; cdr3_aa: CASSVGLVQNTGELFF; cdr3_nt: TGTGCCAGCAGTGTCGGATTGGTACAGAACACCGGGGAGCTGTTTTTT
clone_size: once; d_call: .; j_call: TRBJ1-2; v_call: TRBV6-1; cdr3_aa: CASSEPRGSPYGYTF; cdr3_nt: TGTGCCAGCAGTGAACCCAGGGGATCTCCCTATGGCTACACCTTC
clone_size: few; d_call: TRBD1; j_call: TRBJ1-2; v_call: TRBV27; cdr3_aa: CASSFQGARVYTF; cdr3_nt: TGTGCCAGCAGTTTCCAGGGGGCGCGGGTCTACACCTTC
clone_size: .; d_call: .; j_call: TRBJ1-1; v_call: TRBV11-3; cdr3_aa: CASSLKTEAFF; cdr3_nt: TGTGCCAGCAGCTTAAAAACTGAAGCTTTCTTT
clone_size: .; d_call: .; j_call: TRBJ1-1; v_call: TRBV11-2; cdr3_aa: CASSSAGENTEAFF; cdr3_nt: TGTGCCAGCAGCTCCGCGGGGGAGAACACTGAAGCTTTCTTT
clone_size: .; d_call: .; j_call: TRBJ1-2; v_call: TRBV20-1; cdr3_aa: CSAKTNYGYTF; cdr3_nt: TGCAGTGCTAAGACTAACTATGGCTACACCTTC
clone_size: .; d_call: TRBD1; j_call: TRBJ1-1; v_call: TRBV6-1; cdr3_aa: CASSRMTGGPEAFF; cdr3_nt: TGTGCCAGCAGTCGAATGACAGGGGGCCCTGAAGCTTTCTTT
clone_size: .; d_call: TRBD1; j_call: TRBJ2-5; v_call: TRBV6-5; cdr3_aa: CASRRTGDSETQYF; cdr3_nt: TGTGCCAGCCGTCGGACAGGGGATTCCGAGACCCAGTACTTC
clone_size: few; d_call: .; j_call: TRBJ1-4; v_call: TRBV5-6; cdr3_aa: CASSPGTHEKLFF; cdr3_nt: TGTGCCAGCAGCCCGGGGACGCATGAAAAACTGTTTTTT
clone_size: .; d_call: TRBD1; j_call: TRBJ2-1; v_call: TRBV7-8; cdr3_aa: CASSPGQGKHNEQFF; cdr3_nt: TGTGCCAGCAGCCCCGGACAGGGGAAGCACAATGAGCAGTTCTTC
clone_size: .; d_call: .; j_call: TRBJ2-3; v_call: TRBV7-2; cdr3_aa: CASSATSGTDTQYF; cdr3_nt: TGTGCCAGCAGCGCGACCAGCGGAACAGATACGCAGTATTTT
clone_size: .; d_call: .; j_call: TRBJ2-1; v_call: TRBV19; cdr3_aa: CASSIGLVNEQFF; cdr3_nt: TGTGCCAGTAGTATCGGGTTAGTCAATGAGCAGTTCTTC
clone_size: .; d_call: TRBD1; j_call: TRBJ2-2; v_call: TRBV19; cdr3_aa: CASSRPTGGIVGELFF; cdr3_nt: TGTGCCAGTAGTAGGCCGACAGGGGGCATTGTCGGGGAGCTGTTTTTT
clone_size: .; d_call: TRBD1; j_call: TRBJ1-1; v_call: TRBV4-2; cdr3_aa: CASRYMGQLMGNTEAFF; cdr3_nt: TGTGCCAGCAGGTACATGGGACAGCTAATGGGGAACACTGAAGCTTTCTTT
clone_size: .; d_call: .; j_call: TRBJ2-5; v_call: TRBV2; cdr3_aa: CANSDLRRTGTQYF; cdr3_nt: TGTGCCAACAGTGATTTGAGAAGGACGGGGACCCAGTACTTC
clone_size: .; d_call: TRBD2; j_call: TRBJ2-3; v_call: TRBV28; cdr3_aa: CASSPAGTDTQYF; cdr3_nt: TGTGCCAGCAGCCCAGCGGGAACAGATACGCAGTATTTT
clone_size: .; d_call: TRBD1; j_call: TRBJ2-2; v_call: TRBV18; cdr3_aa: CASSSLQRTGGFAGELFF; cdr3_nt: TGTGCCAGCTCATCACTACAGCGGACAGGGGGCTTCGCCGGGGAGCTGTTTTTT
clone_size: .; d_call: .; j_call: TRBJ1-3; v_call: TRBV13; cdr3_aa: CASSFRGARSGNTIYF; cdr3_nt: TGTGCCAGCAGCTTTCGGGGGGCTAGGTCTGGAAACACCATATATTTT